Given below is one T cell receptor beta chain in context. These data originate in a study of OX40 agonist ivuxolimab in advanced cancers. The CDR3 runs 13 residues. Germline V CDR1 and CDR2: MDHEN, SYDVKM. Trimming left V 5 bases short and J 9 bases short, with 11 bases between. The protocol was immunoSEQ multiplex PCR, while the TCRdb copy is restricted to in-frame clones and leaves out a portion. The sample has roughly 22,000 clones; 85% to 90% are singletons. The V gene is TRBV28, the J gene TRBJ1-6; D is perhaps TRBD1 (5 bases). The source of this sequence is an adult with an advanced solid tumor such as melanoma, head and neck, liver or kidney cancer. The material sequenced was CD4+ or CD8+ T cells sorted from blood, taken in a trial of the OX40 agonist ivuxolimab. The CDR3 loop reads CASSPGGGSPLHF. The DNA for the CDR3 is TGTGCCAGCAGTCCGGGGGGTGGTTCACCCCTCCACTTT.